This record covers a single T cell receptor beta chain. The authors prepared the TCRbeta library with unique molecular identifiers. TCRdb redid the calling of the PCR reads with MiXCR, one entry per CDR3 protein. This table holds 450,000 to 500,000 distinct CDR3 sequences, around 13% found once. Trimming left V 5 bases short and J 3 bases short, with 15 bases between. Germline V gives CDR1 SGHRS, CDR2 YFSETQ. The length of the CDR3 is 15 residues. This specimen belongs to a study of T-cell reconstitution after alpha-beta-depleted transplantation in children. The source is a human donor who donated a stem cell graft to a child with combined immunodeficiency. This chain uses TRBV5-1 with TRBJ1-5, with D possibly being TRBD1 (5 bases). The sample was PBMCs from the stem cell graft donor, taken from the stem cell graft. CDR3 DNA: TGCGCCAGCAGTTTTTCCGACAGTACCAATCAGCCCCAGCATTTT. It translates to CASSFSDSTNQPQHF.